This T cell receptor (beta chain) was obtained from a study of T cells in Graves' hyperthyroidism and ophthalmopathy. Study-wide background: Before any treatment, at initial diagnosis, peripheral blood was collected.

With regard to this clonotype: The antigen is not known.

Researchers amplified the TCR beta CDR3 regions from RNA transcripts. The primer set for the first-round RT-PCR of the TCR CDR3 was HTBI. TCRdb independently ran MiXCR on the multiplex PCR reads; one entry per CDR3 protein. The sample has hundreds of thousands of distinct CDR3 sequences; roughly a third are singletons. General observations from the study: From stable hyperthyroidism, ophthalmopathy was separated by a 13 V-J model. Researchers found most expanded thyroid clonotypes above 0.001 in blood as well.

Patients were excluded for uncontrolled infection, other autoimmune disease, pregnancy or lactation. With 2 bases removed from V and 1 base from J, the gap between germline ends came to 8 bases. Looked up from germline, CDR1 is MNHEY and CDR2 is SVGAGI. The CDR3 is 14 residues long. This chain connects TRBV6-5 to TRBJ1-1, with D hard to call. Material for sequencing was blood. This sequence was found in a woman aged 35 to 49 with Graves' hyperthyroidism. The CDR3 spells CASSYGRRNTEAFF. The CDR3 DNA sequence: TGTGCCAGCAGTTACGGTAGACGGAACACTGAAGCTTTCTTT.